This T cell receptor beta chain was obtained from a study of blood T cells in healthy people across ages. A second about 6 to 11 cycle PCR used barcoded and J-beta primers. TCRdb reanalysed the 5' RACE reads using MiXCR and keeps one entry per CDR3 protein. The sample consists of 1.5 million to 2 million distinct CDR3 sequences, approximately 30% of them appearing once. As to this clonotype: Its antigen is undetermined.

Whenever a sample was processed, at least 7 million PBMCs were isolated. Study-level points and caveats: The study could not conclusively compare naive and antigen-experienced cells, given its unsorted PBMCs. Age advanced and TCR beta diversity per million T cells fell, roughly linearly.

The CDR3 covers 15 residues. Germline lookup yields CDR1 SGDLS and CDR2 YYNGEE. The ends were cut back, 1 base at V and 3 bases at J, with 11 bases in the middle. Sequenced material: blood. The chain carries TRBV9 and TRBJ2-1; the D gene could be TRBD1 or TRBD2 (5 bases each). The sequence was obtained from a woman aged 25 to 39 in good health. DNA of the CDR3: TGTGCCAGCAGCGTAACGTGGGGGAACTACAATGAGCAGTTCTTC. It codes for CASSVTWGNYNEQFF.